A selection of T cell receptor beta chains follows, all from one sample in a study of T cell responses to AZD1222 COVID-19 vaccine. Assay: immunoSEQ multiplex PCR; the TCRdb copy retains only in-frame clones and omits some. The sample includes 140,000 or so clones, approximately 91% of them seen just once. This sample comprised peripheral blood, obtained 28 days after the second AZD1222 dose. These receptors all come from an adult who received the AZD1222 COVID-19 vaccine. Both conserved end residues are part of each CDR3. The order of the fields is D gene, V gene, clone size, J gene, CDR3 DNA, CDR3 protein. A D gene is named only where the DNA matches it firmly. Size tells how often a clone was seen (once, few, many) or the class of an expanded clone, and some rows leave it out.

>.|TRBV6-5|once|TRBJ1-2
TGTGCCAGCAGTTACTCGATCCGTAGTGGCTACACCTTC
CASSYSIRSGYTF
>.|TRBV7-9|.|TRBJ2-3
TGTGCCAGCAGCTTAGGCCACAGGAGCACAGATACGCAGTATTTT
CASSLGHRSTDTQYF
>.|TRBV24-1|once|TRBJ2-6
TGTGCCACCAAGGTCGTGGGGCCAACTGGGGCCAACGTCCTGACTTTC
CATKVVGPTGANVLTF
>.|TRBV23-1|.|TRBJ1-3
TGCGCCAGCAGTCAACTCCCTAGCTACTCTGGAAACACCATATATTTT
CASSQLPSYSGNTIYF
>TRBD1|TRBV3-1/TRBV3-2|once|TRBJ1-1
TGTGCCAGCAGCCGGGGGACAGAGAACACTGAAGCTTTCTTT
CASSRGTENTEAFF
>.|TRBV7-7|once|TRBJ2-5
TGTGCCAGCAGCGCAAACAGGGAGACCCAGTACTTC
CASSANRETQYF
>.|TRBV7-9|.|TRBJ2-2
TGTGCCAGCAGCCTTCGGGGGTCGGAAACCGGGGAGCTGTTTTTT
CASSLRGSETGELFF
>TRBD1|TRBV7-6|once|TRBJ1-1
TGTGCCAGCAGCTTAGGTTCCCAGGGGGCAGCTTTCTTT
CASSLGSQGAAFF
>TRBD2|TRBV30|.|TRBJ2-1
TGTGCCTGGACTCCGGGTAGCGGGATTGGGAATGAGCAGTTCTTC
CAWTPGSGIGNEQFF
>.|TRBV20-1|.|TRBJ2-7
TGCAGTGCCGCGGACTCTTACGAGCAGTACTTC
CSAADSYEQYF
>TRBD1|TRBV30|.|TRBJ1-2
TGTGCCTGGACTCAGGGGGCGAGTGGCTACACCTTC
CAWTQGASGYTF
>.|TRBV19|.|TRBJ1-1
TGTGCCAGTAGTGGAATGGGGGCCTCTGAAGCTTTCTTT
CASSGMGASEAFF
>.|TRBV6-6|.|TRBJ2-7
TGTGCCAGCAGTTACTCGAGCGGTGGCTCCTACGAGCAGTACTTC
CASSYSSGGSYEQYF
>.|TRBV7-3|.|TRBJ2-1
TGTGCCAGCAGCAAAGACAGTCTCGGGAATGAGCAGTTCTTC
CASSKDSLGNEQFF
>.|TRBV7-9|.|TRBJ2-1
TGTGCCAGCAGCTCATCAACAGGGTGGAATGAGCAGTTCTTC
CASSSSTGWNEQFF
>.|TRBV6-2/TRBV6-3|.|TRBJ2-3
TGTGCCAGCAGTCAAATAGAGCGAACAGATACGCAGTATTTT
CASSQIERTDTQYF
>.|TRBV6-6|.|TRBJ2-1
TGTGCCGTCCTAGCCAGCTCCTACAATGAGCAGTTCTTC
CAVLASSYNEQFF
>.|TRBV6-5|.|TRBJ1-6
TGTGCCAGCAGGGCAGGGTACGCCTATAATTCACCCCTCCACTTT
CASRAGYAYNSPLHF
>.|TRBV19|.|TRBJ1-5
TGTGCCAGTAGTCTTCCACAGGGAGACGGTCAGCCCCAGCATTTT
CASSLPQGDGQPQHF
>.|TRBV5-1|once|TRBJ2-5
TGCGCCAGCAGCTTGGTTCCAGGGCTAGCCCAAGAGACCCAGTACTTC
CASSLVPGLAQETQYF
>TRBD1|TRBV2|.|TRBJ1-2
TGTGCCAGCACCTCCCTAGGGGGCCGGGGCTACACCTTC
CASTSLGGRGYTF
>TRBD1|TRBV2|.|TRBJ1-1
TGTGCCAGCAGCCGGACAGGTGTCGGGACCACTGAAGCTTTCTTT
CASSRTGVGTTEAFF
>.|TRBV3-1/TRBV3-2|.|TRBJ1-4
TGTGCCAGCAGAAAAGAGGCAACTAATGAAAAACTGTTTTTT
CASRKEATNEKLFF
>TRBD1|TRBV30|.|TRBJ2-5
TGTGCCTGGGATCAGGGGGCTCGGGAGACCCAGTACTTC
CAWDQGARETQYF
>.|TRBV5-5|few|TRBJ1-3
TGTGCCAGCAGCCCGGGGACCGGAAACACCATATATTTT
CASSPGTGNTIYF
>.|TRBV6-2/TRBV6-3|.|TRBJ1-1
TGTGCCAGCAGTTACAAGGCCTTTTCGAACACTGAAGCTTTCTTT
CASSYKAFSNTEAFF
>TRBD1|TRBV10-1|.|TRBJ2-4
TGCGCCAGCAGTTGGACAGGGGGCGAGAGAAACATTCAGTACTTC
CASSWTGGERNIQYF
>.|TRBV5-6|.|TRBJ2-3
TGTGCCAGCAGCTCAGGACGAGGAAAAACTAGCACAGATACGCAGTATTTT
CASSSGRGKTSTDTQYF
>TRBD1|TRBV19|once|TRBJ2-1
TGTGCCAGTAGTCAAGCCGGGACAGCCTACAATGAGCAGTTCTTC
CASSQAGTAYNEQFF
>.|TRBV5-5|.|TRBJ1-6
TGTGCCAGCAGCTTGATGGGTACGCCCTATAATTCACCCCTCCACTTT
CASSLMGTPYNSPLHF
>.|TRBV7-9|.|TRBJ2-5
TGTGCCAGCAGCCTTAGCGATCGAAAGACCCAGTACTTC
CASSLSDRKTQYF
>.|TRBV12-3/TRBV12-4|.|TRBJ1-1
TGTGCCAGCAGTTACATAGTGACTGAAGCTTTCTTT
CASSYIVTEAFF
>.|TRBV5-6|.|TRBJ1-2
TGTGCCAGCAAGCGCTGGGCGACTAACTATGGCTACACCTTC
CASKRWATNYGYTF
>TRBD2|TRBV19|.|TRBJ2-3
TGTGCCAGTAGCTTCAGCGGGGGCGGCGATACGCAGTATTTT
CASSFSGGGDTQYF
>.|TRBV20-1|.|TRBJ2-1
TGCAGTGCTAGGGATGAGCAGTTCTTC
CSARDEQFF
>.|TRBV2|.|TRBJ2-7
TGTGCCAGCAGTGAAGGTTACGAGCAGTACTTC
CASSEGYEQYF
>TRBD1|TRBV7-7|.|TRBJ2-3
TGTGCCAGCAGCCTAAAGGGACAGCCCACAGATACGCAGTATTTT
CASSLKGQPTDTQYF
>.|TRBV18|.|TRBJ1-5
TGTGCCAGCTCACCCCTTTCGGGTGGGAGCAATCAGCCCCAGCATTTT
CASSPLSGGSNQPQHF
>TRBD1|TRBV19|.|TRBJ1-5
TGTGCCAGTAGTATAGTGGGAGCCAAGGGGGCACAGCCCCAGCATTTT
CASSIVGAKGAQPQHF
>.|TRBV29-1|.|TRBJ1-1
TGCAGCGCGGGGTGGTCTGAAGCTTTCTTT
CSAGWSEAFF